The present T cell receptor beta chain was sequenced within a study of siplizumab effects on memory and regulatory T cells. Findings and caveats of the study: The mean Treg-derived percentage of mappable alloreactive CD4+ clones was roughly 69% with siplizumab compared with 25% to 30% in controls.

Germline V gene sequence: CDR1 SGHRS, CDR2 YFSETQ. The CDR3 is made up of 16 amino acids. The ends were cut back, 4 bases at V and 6 bases at J, with 17 bases in the middle. In regard to this clone: Its target is not known.

Measured with immunoSEQ multiplex PCR; TCRdb has only the in-frame clones, and not every one. The table records about 72,000 clones, 91% of them present only once. This TCR was recovered from a human donor in good health. The rearrangement joins TRBV5-1 to TRBJ1-6, with D tentatively TRBD1 (6 bases). Sequenced input: CD8+ T cells sorted from blood. The CDR3 protein is CASSLRDKFFNSPLHF. In DNA form, the CDR3 reads TGCGCCAGCAGCCTTCGGGACAAATTTTTTAATTCACCCCTCCACTTT.